Each of the 15 T cell receptor beta chains below was sequenced from the same sample in a study of shared clonotypes between healthy human individuals. The table came from immunoSEQ multiplex PCR; TCRdb's copy has only in-frame clones and leaves some out. The sample has some 580,000 clones, more than 95% seen once. Sample: naive CD4+ T cells sorted from blood. Subset indicated: CD45RA+ positively selected. Source of these receptors: a woman between 25 and 40 years old in good health.

This clone showed up just once. This chain connects TRBV18 to TRBJ1-1; 7 nucleotides align to TRBD1. Germline V CDR1 and CDR2: KGHSH, LQKENI. The CDR3 runs 14 residues. The ends lost 5 bases at V and 5 bases at J; junction bases unmatched: 8. The CDR3 is CASSSDRSATEAFF. In nucleotides, the CDR3 is TGTGCCAGCTCATCGGACAGGTCAGCGACTGAAGCTTTCTTT. Using reference TRBV18 and TRBJ1-1 for the parts outside the CDR3, the full variable domain is NAGVMQNPRHLVRRRGQEARLRCSPMKGHSHVYWYRQLPEEGLKFMVYLQKENIIDESGMPKERFSAEFPKEGPSILRIQQVVRGDSAAYFCASSSDRSATEAFFGQGTRLTVV.

The CDR3 region is CASSVQWGIGELFF. CDR3 nucleotides: TGTGCCAGCAGTGTCCAATGGGGGATCGGGGAGCTGTTTTTT. The rearrangement links TRBV6-1 to TRBJ2-2, with D perhaps given as TRBD1 or TRBD2 (5 bases each). This CDR3 comprises 14 residues. V lost 4 bases and J lost 7, with 13 bases in between. Germline loops: CDR1 MNHNS, CDR2 SASEGT.

The chain employs TRBV5-1 and TRBJ2-7; TRBD1 agrees at 11 bases. J gave up 3 bases and V 4 bases, and 9 bases lay outside the gene matches. Germline V CDR1 and CDR2: SGHRS, YFSETQ. The CDR3 loop spans 16 amino acids. The CDR3 region is CASSPDRGRAVYEQYF. CDR3 DNA sequence: TGCGCCAGCAGCCCGGACAGGGGGCGGGCAGTCTACGAGCAGTACTTC.

CDR3 DNA sequence: TGCGCCAGCAGCCTCATGACTAGTCTGGGGGACAATGAGCAGTTCTTC. Its protein product is CASSLMTSLGDNEQFF. The chain has TRBV5-1 and TRBJ2-1; maybe TRBD2 (6 bases). V lost 4 bases and J lost 5, with 19 bases in between. The CDR3 has 16 amino acids. CDR1 and CDR2 from the germline V gene are SGHRS and YFSETQ.

CDR3: CSVELRLAETQYF. For the CDR3, the DNA is TGCAGCGTTGAGCTAAGGCTAGCGGAGACCCAGTACTTC. The chain recombines TRBV29-1 with TRBJ2-5; D may be TRBD2 (6 bases). This CDR3 has 13 amino acids. Germline V gives CDR1 SQVTM, CDR2 ANQGSEA. Deletions cut 3 bases from V and 5 bases from J, with 13 bases between.

DNA of the CDR3: TGCAGCGTTGAAACAACCGGGACGGGGAACACTGAAGCTTTCTTT. Translated: CSVETTGTGNTEAFF. V usage is TRBV29-1 and J usage is TRBJ1-1, with D perhaps TRBD1 (5 bases). V lost 2 bases to trimming and J lost 1 base, with 14 bases between them. Germline CDR1 SQVTM, CDR2 ANQGSEA. The CDR3 totals 15 residues.

The CDR3 here is CASSLEVGTSTAYEQYF. CDR3 DNA sequence: TGTGCCAGCAGCCTTGAGGTTGGGACTAGCACAGCCTACGAGCAGTACTTC. The V call is TRBV5-8, the J call TRBJ2-7; TRBD2 aligns across 9 bases. Germline V gene data show CDR1 as SGHTS and CDR2 as YDEGEE. With V trimmed by 4 bases and J by 2 bases, 13 bases remained unmatched. The CDR3 covers 17 residues.

The chain joins TRBV7-9 to TRBJ2-5; possible D gene TRBD2, 5 bases. Germline assignment: CDR1 SEHNR and CDR2 FQNEAQ (reference sequence). V dropped 4 bases and J dropped 4 bases, with 13 bases sitting between them. The CDR3 contains 14 residues. The CDR3 region has the DNA TGTGCCAGCAGCTCCATATTTGGGAGAGAGACCCAGTACTTC. Translating it yields CASSSIFGRETQYF.

As to this clone: This same CDR3 is encoded by further DNA sequences in the sample. The rearrangement uses TRBV28 and TRBJ2-7; 7 bases agree with TRBD1. CDR1 is MDHEN, CDR2 SYDVKM, per germline. CDR3 size: 14 residues. The J segment lost 2 bases and the V segment lost 6 bases, leaving 7 bases of the junction unmatched. The CDR3: CASSLQGPPYEQYF. DNA for the CDR3: TGTGCCAGCAGCCTACAGGGGCCCCCCTACGAGCAGTACTTC.

The chain carries TRBV19 and TRBJ1-1; 8 bases line up with TRBD1. Germline loops: CDR1 LNHDA, CDR2 SQIVND (reference sequence). V was clipped by 7 bases and J by 6 bases; unmatched bases: 10. There are 14 residues in the CDR3. CDR3: CASTQRTGPAEAFF. The CDR3 DNA follows: TGTGCCAGTACCCAGAGGACAGGGCCAGCTGAAGCTTTCTTT.

The V gene is TRBV2, the J gene TRBJ1-5, with a weak D call TRBD1 (6 bases). The CDR3 covers 14 residues. Trimming took 3 bases from V and 6 from J, leaving 12 bases between them. The germline V gene has CDR1 SNHLY and CDR2 FYNNEI. This CDR3 is CASSDGGGPQPQHF. The CDR3 DNA sequence: TGTGCCAGCAGTGATGGTGGGGGGCCTCAGCCCCAGCATTTT.

The J gene is TRBJ1-3, the V gene TRBV18; D may be TRBD1 (5 bases). V was pared by 6 bases and J by 6 bases, with 15 bases between. The germline V gene encodes CDR1 KGHSH and CDR2 LQKENI. The CDR3 length is 14 residues. Here the CDR3 reads CASSSTRGENTIYF. The CDR3 DNA sequence: TGTGCCAGCTCGTCAACAAGGGGTGAAAACACCATATATTTT.

This chain connects TRBV4-2 to TRBJ2-3; perhaps TRBD2 as D (6 bases). This CDR3 is built from 16 residues. V was cut by 0 bases and J by 2 bases, with 12 bases left in between. Germline V gene data show CDR1 as LGHNA and CDR2 as YNFKEQ. The CDR3 region has the DNA TGTGCCAGCAGCCAAGATTTTGGCGGGAACACAGATACGCAGTATTTT. Protein product: CASSQDFGGNTDTQYF.

The chain recombines TRBV6-1 with TRBJ1-2; D gene unclear. The CDR3 consists of 13 residues. V was cut by 6 bases and J by 4 bases, with 12 bases left in between. From germline, CDR1 is MNHNS and CDR2 SASEGT. The DNA of the CDR3 is TGTGCCAGCAGACCGGAGAACATCTATGGCTACACCTTC. This codes for CASRPENIYGYTF.

This clone appeared a single time. This chain uses TRBV2 with TRBJ2-1, with 7 positions matching TRBD1. This CDR3 comprises 17 residues. CDR1 and CDR2 (germline): SNHLY, FYNNEI. The V and J ends lost 4 bases and 6 bases, in that order; junction bases with no gene match: 15. CDR3 DNA sequence: TGTGCCAGCAGTGGAAGACAGGGTGCGACCCAGTTCAATGAGCAGTTCTTC. This codes for CASSGRQGATQFNEQFF. The whole variable domain, remainder taken from reference TRBV2 and TRBJ2-1, is EPEVTQTPSHQVTQMGQEVILRCVPISNHLYFYWYRQILGQKVEFLVSFYNNEISEKSEIFDDQFSVERPDGSNFTLKIRSTKLEDSAMYFCASSGRQGATQFNEQFFGPGTRLTVL.